The T cell receptor beta chain under discussion was sequenced for a study of Ad26.COV2.S vaccination and SARS-CoV-2 variants. Study outcomes and limitations: Marked by substantial breadth, spike-specific CD8+ and CD4+ T cell responses were reportedly seen after vaccination.

The CDR3 contains 15 residues. Trimming cost V 0 bases and J 7 bases; bases outside gene matches: 7. Germline CDR1 and CDR2: SGHRS and YFSETQ. This clone was detected only once. The antigen remains unidentified. The sample's treatment: about 20 received Ad26.COV2.S at low or high dose, single or two shots; five or six received placebo; per-sample allocation not given. Samples were taken on day 63 after the first vaccine or placebo injection. TCRdb's table, derived via immunoSEQ multiplex PCR, lists solely in-frame clones and lacks some. The top ten hold about 10% of the sample, which has 240,000 or so clones, roughly 90% seen once.

Here the sequenced sample was peripheral blood, taken in a trial of Ad26.COV2.S vaccine versus placebo. V and J are TRBV5-1 and TRBJ2-1; 7 nucleotides match TRBD2. This sequence was found in a person between 18 and 59 years old who received the Ad26.COV2.S COVID-19 vaccine or a placebo. CDR3: CASSLGGAGKNEQFF. The CDR3 nucleotides read TGCGCCAGCAGCTTGGGAGGAGCGGGGAAGAATGAGCAGTTCTTC.